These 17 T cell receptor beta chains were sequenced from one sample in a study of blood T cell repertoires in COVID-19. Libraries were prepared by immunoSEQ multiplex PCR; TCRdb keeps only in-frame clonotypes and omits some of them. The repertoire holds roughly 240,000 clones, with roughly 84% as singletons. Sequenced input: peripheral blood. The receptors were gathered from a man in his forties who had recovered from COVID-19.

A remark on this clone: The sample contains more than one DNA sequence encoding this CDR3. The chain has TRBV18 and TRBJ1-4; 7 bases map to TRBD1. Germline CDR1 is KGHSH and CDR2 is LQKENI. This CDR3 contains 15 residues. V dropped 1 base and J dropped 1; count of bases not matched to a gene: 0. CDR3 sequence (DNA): TGTGCCAGCTCACCACGACAGGGAACTAATGAAAAACTGTTTTTT. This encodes CASSPRQGTNEKLFF.

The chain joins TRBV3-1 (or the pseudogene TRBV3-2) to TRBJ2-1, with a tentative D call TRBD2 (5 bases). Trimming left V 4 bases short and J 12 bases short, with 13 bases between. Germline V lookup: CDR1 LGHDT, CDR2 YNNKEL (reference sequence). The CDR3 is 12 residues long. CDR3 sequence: CASSLGLTGQFF. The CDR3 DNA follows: TGTGCCAGCAGCCTCGGACTTACCGGGCAGTTCTTC.

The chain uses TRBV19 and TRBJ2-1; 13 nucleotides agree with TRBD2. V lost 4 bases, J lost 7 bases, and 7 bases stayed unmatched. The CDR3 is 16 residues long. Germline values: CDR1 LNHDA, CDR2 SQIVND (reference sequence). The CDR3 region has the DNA TGTGCCAGTAGTAACTTGTGGACTAGCGGGAGTAATGAGCAGTTCTTC. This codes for CASSNLWTSGSNEQFF.

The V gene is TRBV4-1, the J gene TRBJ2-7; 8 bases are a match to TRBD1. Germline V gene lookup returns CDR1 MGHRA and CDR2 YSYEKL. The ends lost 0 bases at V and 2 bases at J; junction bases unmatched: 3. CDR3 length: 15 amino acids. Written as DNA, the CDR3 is TGCGCCAGCAGCCAAGATCGGGGACAGGCCTACGAGCAGTACTTC. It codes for CASSQDRGQAYEQYF.

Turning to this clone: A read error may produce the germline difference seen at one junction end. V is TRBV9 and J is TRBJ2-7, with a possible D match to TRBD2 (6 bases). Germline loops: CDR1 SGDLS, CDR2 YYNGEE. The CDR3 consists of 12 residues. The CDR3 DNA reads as TGTGCCAGCAGCGTAGGCGGAGGGCGTGCGCACTTC. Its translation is CASSVGGGRAHF.

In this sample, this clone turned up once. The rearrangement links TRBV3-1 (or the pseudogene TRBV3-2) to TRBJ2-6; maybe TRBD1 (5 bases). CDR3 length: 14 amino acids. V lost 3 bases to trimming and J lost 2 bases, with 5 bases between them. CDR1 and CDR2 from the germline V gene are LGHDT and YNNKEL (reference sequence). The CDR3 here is CASSHRAGANVLTF. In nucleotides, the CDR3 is TGTGCCAGCAGCCACAGGGCTGGGGCCAACGTCCTGACTTTC.

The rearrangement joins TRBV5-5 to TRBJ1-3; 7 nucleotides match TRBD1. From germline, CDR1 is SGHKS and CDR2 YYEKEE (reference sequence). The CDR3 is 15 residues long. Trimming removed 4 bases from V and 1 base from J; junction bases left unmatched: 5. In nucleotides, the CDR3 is TGTGCCAGCAGCACGACAGGGCCTTCTGGAAACACCATATATTTT. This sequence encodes CASSTTGPSGNTIYF.

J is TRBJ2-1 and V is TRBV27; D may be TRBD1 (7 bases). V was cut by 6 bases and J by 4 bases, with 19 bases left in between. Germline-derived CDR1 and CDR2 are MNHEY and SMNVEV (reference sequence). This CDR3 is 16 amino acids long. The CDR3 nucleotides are TGTGCCAGCAGCGACGGCAGGGGGGTAAAGTACAATGAGCAGTTCTTC. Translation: CASSDGRGVKYNEQFF.

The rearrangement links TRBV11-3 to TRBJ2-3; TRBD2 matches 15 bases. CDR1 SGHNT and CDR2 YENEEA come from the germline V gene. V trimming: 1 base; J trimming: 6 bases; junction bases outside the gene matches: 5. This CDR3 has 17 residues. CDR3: CASSLGGLAGGQDTQYF. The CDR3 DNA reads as TGTGCCAGCAGCTTAGGAGGACTAGCGGGGGGGCAGGATACGCAGTATTTT.

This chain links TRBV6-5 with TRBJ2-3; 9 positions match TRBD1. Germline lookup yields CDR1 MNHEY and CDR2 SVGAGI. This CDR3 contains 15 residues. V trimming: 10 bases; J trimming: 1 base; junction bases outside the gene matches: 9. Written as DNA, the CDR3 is TGTGCCACGACCGAACAGGGGGCGCGCACAGATACGCAGTATTTT. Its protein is CATTEQGARTDTQYF.

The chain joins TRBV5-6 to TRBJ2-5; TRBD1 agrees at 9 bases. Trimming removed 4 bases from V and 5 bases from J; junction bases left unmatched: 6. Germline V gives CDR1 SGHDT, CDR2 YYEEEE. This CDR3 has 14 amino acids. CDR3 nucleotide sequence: TGTGCCAGCAGCGCGACAGGGGGAGACGAGACCCAGTACTTC. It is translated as CASSATGGDETQYF.

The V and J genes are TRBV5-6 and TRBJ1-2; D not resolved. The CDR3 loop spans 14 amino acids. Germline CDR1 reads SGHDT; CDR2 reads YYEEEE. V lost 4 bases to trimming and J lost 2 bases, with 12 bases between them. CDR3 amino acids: CASSHTAPNYGYTF. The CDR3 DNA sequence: TGTGCCAGCAGCCACACCGCACCGAACTATGGCTACACCTTC.

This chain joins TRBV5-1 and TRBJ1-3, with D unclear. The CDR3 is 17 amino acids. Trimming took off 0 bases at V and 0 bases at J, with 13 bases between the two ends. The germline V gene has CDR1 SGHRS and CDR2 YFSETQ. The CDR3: CASSLAAGLNSGNTIYF. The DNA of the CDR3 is TGCGCCAGCAGCTTGGCCGCGGGCCTCAACTCTGGAAACACCATATATTTT.

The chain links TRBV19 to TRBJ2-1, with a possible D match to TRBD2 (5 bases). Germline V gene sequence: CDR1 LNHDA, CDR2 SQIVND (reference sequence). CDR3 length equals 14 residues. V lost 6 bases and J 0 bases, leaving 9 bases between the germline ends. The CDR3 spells CASRMGSSYNEQFF. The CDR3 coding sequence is TGTGCCAGTAGGATGGGGAGCTCCTACAATGAGCAGTTCTTC.

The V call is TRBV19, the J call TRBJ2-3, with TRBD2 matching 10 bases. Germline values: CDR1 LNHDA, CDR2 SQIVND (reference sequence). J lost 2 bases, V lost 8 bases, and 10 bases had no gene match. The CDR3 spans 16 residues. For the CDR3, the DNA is TGTGCCAGTGGTGATTATAGCGGGGGGTTCACAGATACGCAGTATTTT. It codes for CASGDYSGGFTDTQYF.

The CDR3 is CASSSGQRSPLHF. The CDR3 DNA follows: TGTGCCAGCAGTTCAGGACAGCGGTCACCCCTCCACTTT. This sequence joins TRBV6-5 and TRBJ1-6, with a possible D match to TRBD1 (6 bases). There are 13 residues in the CDR3. CDR1 and CDR2 from the germline V gene are MNHEY and SVGAGI. Trimming left V 4 bases short and J 10 bases short, with 11 bases between.

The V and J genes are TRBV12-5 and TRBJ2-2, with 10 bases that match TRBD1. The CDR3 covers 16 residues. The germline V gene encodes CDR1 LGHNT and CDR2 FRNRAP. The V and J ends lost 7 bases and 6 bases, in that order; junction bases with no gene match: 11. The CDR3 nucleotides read TGTGCTAGTGCCCAATCAATCGGACAGGGGGCCGGGGAGCTGTTTTTT. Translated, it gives CASAQSIGQGAGELFF. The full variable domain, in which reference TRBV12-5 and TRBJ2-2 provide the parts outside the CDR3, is DARVTQTPRHKVTEMGQEVTMRCQPILGHNTVFWYRQTMMQGLELLAYFRNRAPLDDSGMPKDRFSAEMPDATLATLKIQPSEPRDSAVYFCASAQSIGQGAGELFFGEGSRLTVL.